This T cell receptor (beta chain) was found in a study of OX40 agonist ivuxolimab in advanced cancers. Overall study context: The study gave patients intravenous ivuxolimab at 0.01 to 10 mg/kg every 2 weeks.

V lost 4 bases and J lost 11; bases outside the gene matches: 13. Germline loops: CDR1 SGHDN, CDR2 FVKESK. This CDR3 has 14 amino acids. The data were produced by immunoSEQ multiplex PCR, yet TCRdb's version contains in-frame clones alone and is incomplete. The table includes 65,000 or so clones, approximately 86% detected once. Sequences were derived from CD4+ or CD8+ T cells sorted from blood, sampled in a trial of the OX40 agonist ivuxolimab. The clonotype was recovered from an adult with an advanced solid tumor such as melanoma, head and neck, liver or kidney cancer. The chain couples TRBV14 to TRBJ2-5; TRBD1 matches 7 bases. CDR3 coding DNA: TGTGCCAGCAGCCCCCAATGGACAGGAGAAGAGCAGTACTTC. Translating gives CASSPQWTGEEQYF.